Listed below are T cell receptor beta chains from one sample, sequenced in a study of blood T cell repertoires in COVID-19. The method was immunoSEQ multiplex PCR; TCRdb's version includes in-frame clones alone and lacks a portion of them. Counted here are about 110,000 clones, 70% to 75% occurring once; the ten biggest clones make up less than 1%. Sequences were obtained from peripheral blood. The receptors here all came from a human donor with acute or convalescent COVID-19. The donor label of this sample is uncertain. Both conserved end residues are part of each CDR3. D genes are given only for firm matches. Clone sizes are given selectively: once, few, many, or a class where the clone is expanded.

V gene	clone size	J gene	D gene	CDR3 DNA	CDR3 protein
TRBV25-1	NA	TRBJ2-1	TRBD2	TGTGCCAGCAGTGTCCTAGCGGGGGGGGACAATGAGCAGTTCTTC	CASSVLAGGDNEQFF
TRBV4-1	NA	TRBJ1-6	TRBD1	TGCGCCAGCAGCCAAGATCGCGGCAGGGGGCGATCACCCCTCCACTTT	CASSQDRGRGRSPLHF
TRBV6-2/TRBV6-3	few	TRBJ2-3	NA	TGTGCCAGCAGTTGGTCACGGGGCACAGATACGCAGTATTTT	CASSWSRGTDTQYF
TRBV30	NA	TRBJ2-2	TRBD2	TGTGCCTGGAGTCGACCGGGGGGGAACACCGGGGAGCTGTTTTTT	CAWSRPGGNTGELFF
TRBV14	NA	TRBJ1-6	TRBD1	TGTGCCAGCAGTTCCACAGGGGTGGGTAATTCACCCCTCCACTTT	CASSSTGVGNSPLHF
TRBV5-1	few	TRBJ2-3	NA	TGCGCCAGCAGCTCAGGAAGACCGGGCACAGATACGCAGTATTTT	CASSSGRPGTDTQYF
TRBV12-3/TRBV12-4	few	TRBJ1-2	NA	TGTGCCAGCAGTGCAGGGTCTCGTGGCTACACCTTC	CASSAGSRGYTF
TRBV10-2	NA	TRBJ2-5	TRBD1	TGCGCCAGCAGTGAGACGGACAGGGGAGGGGAGACCCAGTACTTC	CASSETDRGGETQYF
TRBV18	few	TRBJ1-1	NA	TGTGCCAGCTCACGACCCGTCGGCACTGAAGCTTTCTTT	CASSRPVGTEAFF
TRBV19	once	TRBJ1-6	NA	TGTGCCAGTAGTGCAACGGGGGGTAGAAATTCACCCCTCCACTTT	CASSATGGRNSPLHF
TRBV6-5	NA	TRBJ1-1	NA	TGTGCCAGCTCCAGGGGAGGGGATGTAAAAGCTTTCTTT	CASSRGGDVKAFF
TRBV11-2	NA	TRBJ1-3	NA	TGTGCCAGCAGCGCCCTAACAGGCTCTGGAAACACCATATATTTT	CASSALTGSGNTIYF
TRBV27	few	TRBJ1-2	NA	TGTGCCAGCAGTTTAACGGGGGGCAGAGGGTATGGCTACACCTTC	CASSLTGGRGYGYTF
TRBV30	NA	TRBJ2-5	NA	TGTGCCTGGAGTGTACATGGTTGGGAGACCCAGTACTTC	CAWSVHGWETQYF
TRBV6-5	NA	TRBJ2-7	NA	TGTGCCAGCTTAAAAGAGGGGGTAGGGGCTTACAAGCAGTACTTC	CASLKEGVGAYKQYF
TRBV7-6	many	TRBJ2-3	TRBD1	TGTGCCAGCAGCTTCGGGACAGGGATCCAGACAGATACGCAGTATTTT	CASSFGTGIQTDTQYF
TRBV7-6	NA	TRBJ1-1	NA	TGTGCCAGCACCTCCGGGGGGCCTGGTCACACTGAAGCTTTCTTT	CASTSGGPGHTEAFF
TRBV19	NA	TRBJ2-1	TRBD2	TGTGCCAGTAGTATAGGCCTCCTCAAATGGACTAGCGAGAATGAGCAGTTCTTC	CASSIGLLKWTSENEQFF
TRBV4-1	NA	TRBJ1-2	TRBD1	TGCGCCAGCAGCCCAGGACGCCTGACAGGGAACTATGGCTACACCTTC	CASSPGRLTGNYGYTF
TRBV7-2	NA	TRBJ2-7	TRBD2	TGTGCCAGCAGCCCGACTAGCGGGGGAGTATACGAGCAGTACTTC	CASSPTSGGVYEQYF
TRBV3-1/TRBV3-2	NA	TRBJ1-1	NA	TGTGCCAGCAGCCAAGATGGGGGGAGGAACACTGAAGCTTTCTTT	CASSQDGGRNTEAFF
TRBV6-1	many	TRBJ2-7	NA	TGTGCCAGCAGTGAAAATCTGTCCTACGAGCAGTACTTC	CASSENLSYEQYF
TRBV29-1	once	TRBJ2-4	TRBD1	TGCAGCGTCTCTCAGACAGGGGGTGGTGGAGCCAAAAACATTCAGTACTTC	CSVSQTGGGGAKNIQYF
TRBV3-1/TRBV3-2	medium-sized	TRBJ2-7	TRBD1	TGTGCCAGCAGCCAATTGGGACAGGGAGGCGAGCAGTACTTC	CASSQLGQGGEQYF
TRBV18	NA	TRBJ1-1	NA	TGTGCCAGCTCACCCGACAGACCCCCTGAAGCTTTCTTT	CASSPDRPPEAFF
TRBV3-1/TRBV3-2	once	TRBJ1-6	TRBD1	TGTGCCAGCAGCCAAGCCCCGGGACAGGGACTAAATTCACCCCTCCACTTT	CASSQAPGQGLNSPLHF
TRBV19	NA	TRBJ2-2	TRBD1	TGTGCCAGTAGTTTGTCAGGGGGCCACACCGGGGAGCTGTTTTTT	CASSLSGGHTGELFF
TRBV4-2	NA	TRBJ2-3	TRBD2	TGTGCCAGCAGCCAGGATTTAGCGGGGATATTCACAGATACGCAGTATTTT	CASSQDLAGIFTDTQYF
TRBV27	NA	TRBJ1-4	TRBD1	TGTGCCAGCAGCCCGGACAGGGGAGGGTTGACTAATGAAAAACTGTTTTTT	CASSPDRGGLTNEKLFF
TRBV28	NA	TRBJ1-1	NA	TGTGCCAGCAGTTTTCTTCATCCTGGACAAGCTGAAGCTTTCTTT	CASSFLHPGQAEAFF
TRBV6-1	few	TRBJ1-2	NA	TGTGCCAGCAGTGAAGGTAGGAGGTATGGCTACACCTTC	CASSEGRRYGYTF
TRBV25-1	NA	TRBJ1-1	NA	TGTGCCAGCAGTGAATATAGGCATAGCGACACTGAAGCTTTCTTT	CASSEYRHSDTEAFF
TRBV19	NA	TRBJ2-7	NA	TGTGCCAGTAGTACCAGTACCCTCCTCTCCTACGAGCAGTACTTC	CASSTSTLLSYEQYF
TRBV10-2	NA	TRBJ2-7	TRBD2	TGCGCCAGCGGGGGAGGGCGGTACGAGCAGTACTTC	CASGGGRYEQYF
TRBV4-1	NA	TRBJ1-1	NA	TGCGCCAGCAGCCAATGGGGACTCGCCCTAAACACTGAAGCTTTCTTT	CASSQWGLALNTEAFF
TRBV7-3	NA	TRBJ2-7	TRBD2	TGTGCCAGCAGCCCCGGGGGGGGTTACGAGCAGTACTTC	CASSPGGGYEQYF
TRBV4-1	NA	TRBJ2-7	NA	TGCGCCAGCAGAGGCAGGGTGGGCTCCTACGAGCAGTACTTC	CASRGRVGSYEQYF